This T cell receptor (beta chain) derives from a study of blood T cell repertoires in COVID-19 (dated by TCRdb to about 2020). About the study as a whole: Samples from collaborators originated in the United States, Italy and Spain and spanned both the acute and convalescent phases of COVID-19. Deeply sampled blood TCRbeta repertoires from subjects exposed to, actively infected with, or recovered from COVID-19 were included in the dataset. The sample metadata nearly always contained a de-identified subject ID, COVID-19 status, age in years and sex. Samples came from the ongoing ImmuneRACE study (first 160 participants) plus 1,254 subjects from 6 global collaborators. Where HLA class I and class II types were available, the types were taken from metadata supplied by the sample provider, not from assay-based typing. The repertoires were released in a freely available public database intended as a resource for research on the immune response to SARS-CoV-2. The prospective study material was composed of cDNA or gDNA derived from T cells, B-cell-depleted T cells, or PBMCs. General study outcomes and caveats: The quantity of clinical and demographic metadata differed by source and by participant and was supplied without curation.

The collaborating institutions used their own protocols to collect whole blood in K2EDTA tubes. For TCRbeta analysis, collaborator samples were shipped as frozen whole blood, as isolated PBMCs, or as DNA extracted from either sample type. Points on this clone: The antigen it recognizes is unknown. The sample holds no much larger clone one base away, and base qualities are not on file.

From V the trimming removes 0 bases and from J it removes 5 bases, while the gene matches leave 8 bases of the junction unaccounted for. The CDR3 sequence holds 16 residues, the cysteine and phenylalanine included. Kept here is only the CDR3 DNA, which spans 48 bases and is read in frame from base 1. Reading the germline V gene (reference sequence) gives CDR1 SGHNT and CDR2 YYREEE. The immunoSEQ Assay, a bias-controlled multiplex PCR, was used to amplify TCRbeta CDR3 regions from genomic DNA. As for the original processing: The number of nucleated cells in each sample was estimated by amplification of reference gene primers within the assay. To quantify the absolute abundance of each unique TCRbeta CDR3 rearrangement, sequence reads were collapsed and filtered. For each sample, productive Simpson clonality was calculated by taking the square root of Simpson's diversity index across productive rearrangements. TCRdb provides this immuneACCESS table in a form limited to in-frame rearrangements. Some clones are lacking; in checked studies, under half of them reflect an unresolved V gene, and why the rest are absent is not known. The V and J calls and clone size come from that table; D and trimming were worked out from the DNA. In this sample the table shows about 61,000 clones, around 89% of which occur a single time. The ten largest clones represent 3.9% of the sample.

Rearrangement joined TRBV5-4 to TRBJ2-1; TRBD2 matches 7 bases in the middle. Sequencing was performed on peripheral blood. The receptor was derived from a human donor in a cohort sampled during active COVID-19. The CDR3 in this case is CASSLGLRETDNEQFF. The nucleotide sequence is TGTGCCAGCAGCTTGGGTTTGCGGGAGACGGACAATGAGCAGTTCTTC.